This T cell receptor beta chain was identified in a study of regulatory T cells in long-lasting Graves disease. Findings of the study overall: Persistent-disease Graves' patients showed less TCR diversity than new cases.

Per the germline V gene, CDR1 is SGHTA and CDR2 is FQGNSA. This CDR3 contains 14 residues. V was pared by 5 bases and J by 6 bases, with 13 bases between. Concerning this clonotype itself: What it recognizes is unknown.

Time point of the sample: newly diagnosed GD, antithyroid drugs for less than 3 months. PBMCs provided the RNA from which the TCR library was made. Arm-PCR with iRepertoire HTBI primers amplified the CDR3 regions for these TCR beta libraries. Original processing notes: Samples revealed 62 TRBV and roughly 15 TRBJ segments. TCRdb re-derived calls from the multiplex PCR reads in MiXCR, one entry per CDR3 protein. These V and J calls originate from TCRdb's pipeline instead of the authors' own analysis. The sample includes about 420,000 distinct CDR3 sequences, about 17% of them seen just once. The same sample was also used in a study of T cells in Graves' hyperthyroidism and ophthalmopathy. From that paper: Reasons for excluding patients were uncontrolled infection, other autoimmune disease, pregnancy or lactation. A first-round RT-PCR of the TCR CDR3 used the HTBI primer set.

This sample comprised peripheral blood mononuclear cells (PBMCs), obtained at new diagnosis, from a patient treated with antithyroid drugs. This clonotype was sampled from a woman aged 18-29 years with Graves disease. The chain links TRBV7-2 to TRBJ1-4, with a tentative D call TRBD1 (5 bases). For the CDR3, the DNA is TGTGCCAGCAGCAGGGACCACCGAGATGAAAAACTGTTTTTT. Translation: CASSRDHRDEKLFF. The entire variable domain, with the rest obtained from reference TRBV7-2 and TRBJ1-4, is as follows: GAGVSQSPSNKVTEKGKDVELRCDPISGHTALYWYRQSLGQGLEFLIYFQGNSAPDKSGLPSDRFSAERTGGSVSTLTIQRTQQEDSAVYLCASSRDHRDEKLFFGSGTQLSVL.